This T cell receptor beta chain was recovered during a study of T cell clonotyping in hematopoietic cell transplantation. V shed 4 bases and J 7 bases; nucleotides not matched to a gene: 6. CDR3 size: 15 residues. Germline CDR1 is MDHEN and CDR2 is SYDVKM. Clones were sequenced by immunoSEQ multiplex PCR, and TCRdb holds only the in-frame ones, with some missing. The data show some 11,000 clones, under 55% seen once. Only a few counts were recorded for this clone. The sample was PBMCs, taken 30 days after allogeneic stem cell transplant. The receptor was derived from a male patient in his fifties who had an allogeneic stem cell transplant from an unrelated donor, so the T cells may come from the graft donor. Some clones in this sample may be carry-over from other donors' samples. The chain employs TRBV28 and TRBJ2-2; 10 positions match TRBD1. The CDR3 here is CASSSAGQGIGELFF. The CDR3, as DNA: TGTGCCAGCAGTTCCGCGGGACAGGGGATCGGGGAGCTGTTTTTT. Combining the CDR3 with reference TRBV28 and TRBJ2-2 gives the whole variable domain DVKVTQSSRYLVKRTGEKVFLECVQDMDHENMFWYRQDPGLGLRLIYFSYDVKMKEKGDIPEGYSVSREKKERFSLILESASTNQTSMYLCASSSAGQGIGELFFGEGSRLTVL.